In its sample, the clone carrying this T cell receptor (beta chain) was seen a few times. The antigen remains unidentified. Isolated RNA was reverse transcribed in full, so expressed TCRB transcripts were sequenced. Some clones are missing from TCRdb's copy, which holds only in-frame ones; the method was immunoSEQ multiplex PCR. The sample holds about 740,000 clones, roughly 13% seen once. The sample belongs to a study of beta chain features in type 1 diabetes. Germline V gene sequence: CDR1 MNHNS, CDR2 SASEGT. V was pared by 4 bases and J by 7 bases, with 4 bases of the junction left unmatched. The CDR3 has 13 residues. Study-level findings and limits: A moderate, significant TCRB CDR3 shortening appeared in type 1 diabetes across four CD4+ subsets.

The chain is built from TRBV6-1 and TRBJ2-5; TRBD2 matches 9 bases. The material sequenced was naive CD4+ T cells from blood. This TCR derives from a man younger than 35 with type 1 diabetes. CDR3 amino acids: CASSAGTSRTQYF. Written as DNA, the CDR3 is TGTGCCAGCAGTGCCGGGACTAGCAGGACCCAGTACTTC.